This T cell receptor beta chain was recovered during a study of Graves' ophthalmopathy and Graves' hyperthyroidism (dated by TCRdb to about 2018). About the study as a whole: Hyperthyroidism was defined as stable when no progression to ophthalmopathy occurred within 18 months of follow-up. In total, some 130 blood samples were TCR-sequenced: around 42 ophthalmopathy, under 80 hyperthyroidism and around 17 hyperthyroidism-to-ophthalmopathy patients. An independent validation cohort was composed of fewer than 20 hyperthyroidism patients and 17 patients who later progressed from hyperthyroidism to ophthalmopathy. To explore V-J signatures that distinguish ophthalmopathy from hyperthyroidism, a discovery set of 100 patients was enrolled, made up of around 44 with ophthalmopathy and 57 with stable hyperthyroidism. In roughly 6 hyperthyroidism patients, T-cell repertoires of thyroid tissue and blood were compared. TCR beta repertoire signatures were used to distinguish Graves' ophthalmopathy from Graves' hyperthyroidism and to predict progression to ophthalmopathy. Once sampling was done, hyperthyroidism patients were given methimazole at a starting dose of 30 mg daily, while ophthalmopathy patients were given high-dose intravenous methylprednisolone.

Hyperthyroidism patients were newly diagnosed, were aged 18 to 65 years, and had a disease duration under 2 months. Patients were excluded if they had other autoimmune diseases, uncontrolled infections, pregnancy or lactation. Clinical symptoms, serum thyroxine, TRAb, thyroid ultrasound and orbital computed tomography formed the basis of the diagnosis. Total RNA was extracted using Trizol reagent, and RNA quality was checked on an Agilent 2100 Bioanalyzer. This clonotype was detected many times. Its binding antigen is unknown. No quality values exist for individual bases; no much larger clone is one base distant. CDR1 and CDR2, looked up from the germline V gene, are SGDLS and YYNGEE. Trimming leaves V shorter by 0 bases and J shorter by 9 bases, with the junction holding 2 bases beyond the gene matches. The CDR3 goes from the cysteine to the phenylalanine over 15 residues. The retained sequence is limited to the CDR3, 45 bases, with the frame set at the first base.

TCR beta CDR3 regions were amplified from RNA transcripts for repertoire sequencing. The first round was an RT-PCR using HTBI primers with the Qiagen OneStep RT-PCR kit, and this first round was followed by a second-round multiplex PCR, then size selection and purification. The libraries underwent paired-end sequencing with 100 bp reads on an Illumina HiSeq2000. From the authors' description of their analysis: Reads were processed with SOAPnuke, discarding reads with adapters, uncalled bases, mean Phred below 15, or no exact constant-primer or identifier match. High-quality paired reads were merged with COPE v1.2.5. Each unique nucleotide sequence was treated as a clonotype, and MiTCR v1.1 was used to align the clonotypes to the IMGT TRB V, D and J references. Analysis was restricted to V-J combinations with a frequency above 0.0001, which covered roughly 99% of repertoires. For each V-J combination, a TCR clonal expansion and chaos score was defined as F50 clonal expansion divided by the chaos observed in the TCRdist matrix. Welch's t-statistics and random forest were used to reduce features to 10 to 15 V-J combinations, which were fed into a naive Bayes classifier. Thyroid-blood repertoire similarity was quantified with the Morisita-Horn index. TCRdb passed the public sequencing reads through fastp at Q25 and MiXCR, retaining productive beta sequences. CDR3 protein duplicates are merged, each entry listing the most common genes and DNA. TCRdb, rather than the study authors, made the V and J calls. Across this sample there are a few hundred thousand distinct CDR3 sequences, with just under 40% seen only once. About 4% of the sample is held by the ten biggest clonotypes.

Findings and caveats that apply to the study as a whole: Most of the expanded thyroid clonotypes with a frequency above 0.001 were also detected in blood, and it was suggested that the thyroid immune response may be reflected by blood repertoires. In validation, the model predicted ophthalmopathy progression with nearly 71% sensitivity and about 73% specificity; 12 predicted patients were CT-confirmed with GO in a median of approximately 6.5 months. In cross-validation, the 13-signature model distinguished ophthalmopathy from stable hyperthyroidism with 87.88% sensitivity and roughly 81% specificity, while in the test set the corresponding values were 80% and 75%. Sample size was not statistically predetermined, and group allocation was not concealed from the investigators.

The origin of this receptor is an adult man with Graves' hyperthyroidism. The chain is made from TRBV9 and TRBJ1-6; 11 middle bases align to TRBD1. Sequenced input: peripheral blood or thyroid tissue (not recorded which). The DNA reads TGTGCCAGCAGCGTAGCGGACAGGGGGCCTTCACCCCTCCACTTT. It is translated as CASSVADRGPSPLHF.